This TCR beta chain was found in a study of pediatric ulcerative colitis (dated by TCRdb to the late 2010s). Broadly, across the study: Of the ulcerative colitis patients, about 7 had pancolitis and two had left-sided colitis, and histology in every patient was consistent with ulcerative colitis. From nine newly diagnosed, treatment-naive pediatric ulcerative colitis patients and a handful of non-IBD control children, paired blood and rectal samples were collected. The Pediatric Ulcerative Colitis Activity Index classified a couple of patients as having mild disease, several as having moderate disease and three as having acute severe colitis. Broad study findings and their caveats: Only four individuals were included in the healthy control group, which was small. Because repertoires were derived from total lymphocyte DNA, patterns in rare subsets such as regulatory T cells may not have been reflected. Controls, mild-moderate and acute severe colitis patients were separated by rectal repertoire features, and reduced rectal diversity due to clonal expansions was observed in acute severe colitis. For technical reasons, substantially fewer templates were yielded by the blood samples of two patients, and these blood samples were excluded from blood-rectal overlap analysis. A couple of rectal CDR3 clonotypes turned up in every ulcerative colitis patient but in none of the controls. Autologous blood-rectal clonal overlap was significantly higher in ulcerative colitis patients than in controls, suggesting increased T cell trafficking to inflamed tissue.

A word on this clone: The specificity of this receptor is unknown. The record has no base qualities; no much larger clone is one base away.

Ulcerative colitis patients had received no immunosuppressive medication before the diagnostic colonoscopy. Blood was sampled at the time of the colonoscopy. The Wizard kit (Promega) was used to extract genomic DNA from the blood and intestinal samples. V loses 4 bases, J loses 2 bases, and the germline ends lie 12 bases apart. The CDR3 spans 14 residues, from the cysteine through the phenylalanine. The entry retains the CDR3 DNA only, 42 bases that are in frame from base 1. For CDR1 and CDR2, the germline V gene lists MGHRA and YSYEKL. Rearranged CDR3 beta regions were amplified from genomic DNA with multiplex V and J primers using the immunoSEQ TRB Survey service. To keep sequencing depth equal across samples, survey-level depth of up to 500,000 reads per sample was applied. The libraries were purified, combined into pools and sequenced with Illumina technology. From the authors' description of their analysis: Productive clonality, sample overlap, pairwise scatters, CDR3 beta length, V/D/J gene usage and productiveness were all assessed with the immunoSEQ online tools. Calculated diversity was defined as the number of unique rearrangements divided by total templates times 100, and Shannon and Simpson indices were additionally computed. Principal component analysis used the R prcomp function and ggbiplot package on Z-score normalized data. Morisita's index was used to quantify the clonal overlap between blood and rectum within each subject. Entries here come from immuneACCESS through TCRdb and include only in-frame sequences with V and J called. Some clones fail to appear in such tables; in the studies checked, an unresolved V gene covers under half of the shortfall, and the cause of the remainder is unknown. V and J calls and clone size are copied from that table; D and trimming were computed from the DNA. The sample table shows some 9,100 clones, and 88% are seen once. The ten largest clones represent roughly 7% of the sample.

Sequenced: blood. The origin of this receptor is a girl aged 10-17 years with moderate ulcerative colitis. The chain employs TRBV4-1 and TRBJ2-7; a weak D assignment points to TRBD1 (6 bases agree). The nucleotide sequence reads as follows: TGCGCCAGCAGCCCGGACAGACTCCCCTACGAGCAGTACTTC. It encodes CASSPDRLPYEQYF.